This T cell receptor beta chain appears in the sequencing data of a study of T cells after yellow fever vaccination. Study-level results: The secondary response peaked faster, at day 5 versus 15, but was weaker. In FACS-sorted repertoires, abundant clonotypes from the bulk population could appear as contaminants.

Notes on this clonotype: Its cognate antigen is unknown.

The study made its TCR cDNA through 5'RACE template switching. That step introduced a universal primer site along with UMIs. Using its own MiXCR run on the 5' RACE reads, TCRdb lists one record per CDR3 protein. The sample carries some 600,000 distinct CDR3 sequences, about 17% recorded once. The specimen comprised PBMCs, sampled less than 6 days after the first yellow fever vaccination. The TCR sequence derives from a man between 18 and 35 years old who received the YFV17D yellow fever vaccine.

This CDR3 reads CSAKWSDTQYF. CDR3 DNA sequence: TGCAGTGCTAAGTGGTCAGATACGCAGTATTTT. The chain links TRBV20-1 to TRBJ2-3; D gene ambiguous. The CDR3 is made up of 11 amino acids. Germline V CDR1 and CDR2: DFQATT, SNEGSKA (reference sequence). Trimming shortened V by 4 bases and J by 4 bases, and 6 bases separated the two germline ends.